This T cell receptor (beta chain) was sequenced during a study of human T cells and chemical hapten exposure. A single record per CDR3 protein comes from TCRdb applying MiXCR to the RACE reads. Of 55,000 to 75,000 distinct CDR3 sequences listed, around 11% are singletons. Stated time point: patch test 3, about 24 weeks after DPC sensitization. Treatment of the sample: therapeutic diphenylcyclopropenone sensitization with weekly scalp DPC. This clonotype was found many times. The germline V gene has CDR1 KGHSH and CDR2 LQKENI. V lost 5 bases and J 7 bases, leaving 9 bases between the germline ends. The length of the CDR3 is 12 residues.

The chain recombines TRBV18 with TRBJ2-1; TRBD2 is a possible D gene (7 bases). The TCR comes from a man in his thirties or forties with alopecia areata. Some clones in this sample may be carry-over from other donors' samples. The sample was whole blood, taken in connection with sensitization to the hapten diphenylcyclopropenone (DPC). CDR3 bases: TGTGCCAGCTCAGAGGGGGGGAATGAGCAGTTCTTC. Translating gives CASSEGGNEQFF.